This entry concerns a single T cell receptor beta chain. Its cognate antigen is unknown. V was clipped by 6 bases and J by 4 bases; unmatched bases: 9. The CDR3 loop spans 14 amino acids. Germline V gene sequence: CDR1 SGHTS, CDR2 YDEGEE. These data originate in a study of response to subunit inactivated influenza vaccine. Study conclusions and caveats: Only a handful of new T cells, the authors suggested, are recruited with each seasonal influenza vaccination.

One entry per CDR3 protein, called by TCRdb with MiXCR from the RT-PCR reads. This sample has hundreds of thousands of distinct CDR3 sequences; roughly 11% occur once, and the top ten carry about 12%. This TCR came from a middle-aged man who received an inactivated influenza vaccine. The V and J genes are TRBV5-8 and TRBJ2-7; the match to TRBD2 covers 8 bases. The sequencing here drew on PBMCs from blood, taken 40 to 50 days after vaccination. The CDR3 spells CASTTTSELYEQYF. The CDR3 bases are TGTGCCAGCACCACGACTAGCGAGCTTTACGAGCAGTACTTC.